A selection of T cell receptor beta chains follows, all from one sample in a study of blood T cell repertoires in COVID-19. Generated by immunoSEQ multiplex PCR, the TCRdb table keeps only in-frame clones and is missing some. The sample lists some 530,000 clones; roughly 88% were seen once. The sequenced sample consisted of peripheral blood. The receptors stem from a human donor in a cohort sampled during active COVID-19. Each CDR3 is given with its conserved first and last residue. The D gene is left open where the match is weak. Where a row states a size, it is once, few, many or the class of an expanded clone; other rows omit it.

cdr3_nt,cdr3_aa,d_call,clone_size,j_call,v_call
TGTGCCAGTAGTGCGCGGACTAGCGGGACCAACCCATTGCCATACGAGCAGTACTTC,CASSARTSGTNPLPYEQYF,TRBD2,NA,TRBJ2-7,TRBV19
TGCGCCAGTTCTACCGGGACAGGGGGTAACGAGCAGTACTTC,CASSTGTGGNEQYF,TRBD1,NA,TRBJ2-7,TRBV5-1
TGCAGCGTTCGTCACAGGGCGAACACCGGGGAGCTGTTTTTT,CSVRHRANTGELFF,NA,NA,TRBJ2-2,TRBV29-1
TGTGCCAGCAGTTTCGTCCCCCCGAGAGTCGGAGATACGCAGTATTTT,CASSFVPPRVGDTQYF,NA,NA,TRBJ2-3,TRBV27
TGTGCCAGCAGGAGACAGTTCTATAGCAATCAGCCCCAGCATTTT,CASRRQFYSNQPQHF,NA,NA,TRBJ1-5,TRBV27
TGTGCCAGCATCAGAACCGGGACAGGCTCCTACGAGCAGTACTTC,CASIRTGTGSYEQYF,TRBD1,NA,TRBJ2-7,TRBV6-6
TGCGCCAGCAGCTTGGCGGACAGGGAATACGGGGAGCTGTTTTTT,CASSLADREYGELFF,TRBD1,once,TRBJ2-2,TRBV5-1
TGTGCCAGCAGCCAAGATCGGGGGGTAAATGAAAAACTGTTTTTT,CASSQDRGVNEKLFF,NA,NA,TRBJ1-4,TRBV3-1/TRBV3-2
TGTGCCGTCCGACTAGCGGGAGAGGGGACCGGGGAGCTGTTTTTT,CAVRLAGEGTGELFF,TRBD2,NA,TRBJ2-2,TRBV10-3
TGTGCCAGCAGCCTGACACAGCAAGAGACCCAGTACTTC,CASSLTQQETQYF,NA,NA,TRBJ2-5,TRBV5-4
TGTGCCAGCTCACCAAGTACAGGGATAGGCCAAGAGACCCAGTACTTC,CASSPSTGIGQETQYF,NA,NA,TRBJ2-5,TRBV18
TGCGCCAGCAGCCTGACAAGGGGATGGGCTTTCTTT,CASSLTRGWAFF,NA,once,TRBJ1-1,TRBV10-2
TGTGCCATCAAAGGGGGTCCGGACCAAGAGACCCAGTACTTC,CAIKGGPDQETQYF,NA,NA,TRBJ2-5,TRBV10-3
TGTGCCAGTTCGATTGGGAGGGGATACAATGAGCAGTTCTTC,CASSIGRGYNEQFF,TRBD2,NA,TRBJ2-1,TRBV19
TGCGCCAGCAGCCCAGGGACAGCAACTAATGAAAAACTGTTTTTT,CASSPGTATNEKLFF,TRBD1,NA,TRBJ1-4,TRBV5-1
TGTGCCAGCAGTGAAGGGGGGGTATTAGGAAATCAGCCCCAGCATTTT,CASSEGGVLGNQPQHF,NA,NA,TRBJ1-5,TRBV6-1
TGTGCCAGCAGAGATGGGACAGGGTCGGATCAGCCCCAGCATTTT,CASRDGTGSDQPQHF,TRBD1,NA,TRBJ1-5,TRBV2
TGTGCCAGCAGTCGGCAGGGGTACGGCGAGCAGTACTTC,CASSRQGYGEQYF,NA,NA,TRBJ2-7,TRBV6-5
TGTGCCACCAGTGAGCAGGGGGACGCTTTCTTT,CATSEQGDAFF,TRBD1,NA,TRBJ1-1,TRBV24-1
TGTGCCAGCAGTTACTCCTGGGGGGAGGGGGAGTTCGAGCAGTACTTC,CASSYSWGEGEFEQYF,NA,NA,TRBJ2-7,TRBV6-5
TGTGCCAGCAGTTTAAGACAGGGATGGTATGGCTACACCTTC,CASSLRQGWYGYTF,TRBD1,NA,TRBJ1-2,TRBV28
TGTGCCAGCAGCCAAGATCTTATAGGACTAGCGTTGTCCTACAATGAGCAGTTCTTC,CASSQDLIGLALSYNEQFF,TRBD2,NA,TRBJ2-1,TRBV3-1/TRBV3-2
TGTGCCAGCAGCTTGACAGGGGGCAGGACTGAAGCTTTCTTT,CASSLTGGRTEAFF,TRBD1,NA,TRBJ1-1,TRBV7-9
TGTGCCCGCAGGGGGGCGTCACATGAGCAGTTCTTC,CARRGASHEQFF,NA,NA,TRBJ2-1,TRBV27
TGTGCCAGCAGCGCTCCACGGACAGGGCCGCGGGAGACCCAGTACTTC,CASSAPRTGPRETQYF,TRBD1,NA,TRBJ2-5,TRBV5-4
TGTGCCAGCAGCCTAGCCCGGGGGGAGATCTACGAGCAGTACTTC,CASSLARGEIYEQYF,TRBD2,NA,TRBJ2-7,TRBV7-3
TGTGCCAGTAGTCCTCAGGGGGCTGGGAACACTGAAGCTTTCTTT,CASSPQGAGNTEAFF,TRBD1,NA,TRBJ1-1,TRBV19
TGTGCCAGCAGCTTTGACAGGAGCTCCTACGAGCAGTACTTC,CASSFDRSSYEQYF,NA,NA,TRBJ2-7,TRBV5-4
TGTGCCAGCAGCTTTGAGGACAGGGTGGCGAACGAGCAGTACTTC,CASSFEDRVANEQYF,TRBD1,NA,TRBJ2-7,TRBV11-1
TGTGCCTGGAGGAGCGTGGCAGCCTATGGCTACACCTTC,CAWRSVAAYGYTF,NA,few,TRBJ1-2,TRBV30
TGCGCCAGCAGCCCAGGGACAGACAATCAGCCCCAGCATTTT,CASSPGTDNQPQHF,TRBD1,few,TRBJ1-5,TRBV5-1
TGCGCCAGCAGCTTGGATGTACAGTCGGATACGCAGTATTTT,CASSLDVQSDTQYF,NA,NA,TRBJ2-3,TRBV5-1
TGTGCCAGCAGTCCTACCGGGACACTTAATGAAAAACTGTTTTTT,CASSPTGTLNEKLFF,NA,NA,TRBJ1-4,TRBV3-1/TRBV3-2
TGTGCCAGCAGCTCGGACAGGTCGGGCTACACCTTC,CASSSDRSGYTF,TRBD1,NA,TRBJ1-2,TRBV7-9
TGTGCCAGCAGCGTTTCGACGACAGGGCAGATTAGCCTAGTGACTAATGAAAAACTGTTTTTT,CASSVSTTGQISLVTNEKLFF,TRBD1,NA,TRBJ1-4,TRBV9
TGTGCCAGCAGCTTAGATCTAGCGTCTTACAATGAGCAGTTCTTC,CASSLDLASYNEQFF,NA,once,TRBJ2-1,TRBV7-2
TGTGCCAGTACCCCAACAGGGGGACAGGGGGGTACGCAGTATTTT,CASTPTGGQGGTQYF,TRBD1,NA,TRBJ2-3,TRBV19
TGCGCCAGCAGCTTGCAGGTCGGGAGCACCTACGAGCAGTACTTC,CASSLQVGSTYEQYF,NA,NA,TRBJ2-7,TRBV5-1
TGCGCCAGCAGCTTGGGTTTCGGGACAGGGGGATTGAACACTGAAGCTTTCTTT,CASSLGFGTGGLNTEAFF,TRBD1,NA,TRBJ1-1,TRBV5-1
TGTGCCAGCAGTTACGGACTAGCGGGAGGATTGACCTACGAGCAGTACTTC,CASSYGLAGGLTYEQYF,TRBD2,NA,TRBJ2-7,TRBV6-2/TRBV6-3
TGTGCCAGCAGCTCCCAACCACGGAGCTACAATGAGCAGTTCTTC,CASSSQPRSYNEQFF,NA,NA,TRBJ2-1,TRBV5-6
TGCGCCAGCAGTGAGTCGCCTAGCGGTCGTCAAGAGACCCAGTACTTC,CASSESPSGRQETQYF,TRBD2,once,TRBJ2-5,TRBV10-2